The rows below give T cell receptor beta chains drawn from one sample of a study of CD8 T cells in Susac syndrome. TCRdb recomputed calls from the immunoSEQ multiplex PCR reads with MiXCR, one row per CDR3 protein. The sample holds around 80,000 distinct CDR3 sequences; approximately 93% are singletons and the top ten take around 0.45%. The material sequenced was CD8+ T cells from PBMCs. The receptor source for this set is a human donor with Susac syndrome. The CDR3 runs from the conserved cysteine through the conserved F or W. D genes are given only for firm matches. Clone size is given for some rows only: seen once, a few or many times, or a class if the clone is expanded.

V	D	J	size	CDR3	DNA
TRBV28	-	TRBJ1-2	-	CASSLRGFGRKRVGYTF	TGTGCCAGCAGTTTACGAGGCTTTGGGCGGAAGAGGGTCGGCTACACCTTC
TRBV10-2	TRBD2	TRBJ2-3	-	CASSESGGVGGHTDTQYF	TGCGCCAGCAGTGAGTCGGGGGGGGTAGGAGGACACACAGATACGCAGTATTTT
TRBV9	TRBD2	TRBJ2-1	-	CASSVGLAGAHNEQFF	TGTGCCAGCAGCGTTGGACTAGCGGGGGCTCACAATGAGCAGTTCTTC
TRBV20-1	TRBD1	TRBJ1-5	-	CSARPTGGSNQPQHF	TGCAGTGCTAGACCGACAGGGGGGAGCAATCAGCCCCAGCATTTT
TRBV7-7	TRBD2	TRBJ2-5	-	CASSFIAGGQETQYF	TGTGCTAGCAGTTTTATAGCGGGGGGCCAAGAGACCCAGTACTTC
TRBV7-3	TRBD1	TRBJ2-7	few	CASSSGTGSEQYF	TGTGCCAGCAGCTCCGGGACAGGGAGCGAGCAGTACTTC
TRBV20-1	-	TRBJ1-2	-	CSARDPGYGYTF	TGCAGTGCTAGAGATCCGGGGTATGGCTACACCTTC
TRBV20-1	-	TRBJ1-1	-	CSAPRGILNTEAFF	TGCAGTGCCCCTAGGGGAATCTTGAACACTGAAGCTTTCTTT
TRBV28	-	TRBJ2-7	few	CASRGVSSYEQYF	TGTGCCAGTCGGGGCGTTAGCTCCTACGAGCAGTACTTC
TRBV7-2	-	TRBJ2-3	-	CASSLVGGSATGTTDTQYF	TGTGCCAGCAGCTTAGTTGGAGGATCGGCAACTGGGACCACAGATACGCAGTATTTT
TRBV20-1	TRBD2	TRBJ2-1	-	CSARVRVASGRETYNEQFF	TGCAGTGCTAGAGTACGGGTGGCTAGCGGGAGGGAAACCTACAATGAGCAGTTCTTC
TRBV20-1	TRBD2	TRBJ2-3	-	CSAREIAGGLGDTQYF	TGCAGTGCTAGAGAAATAGCGGGAGGGCTTGGAGATACGCAGTATTTT